Included here is one T cell receptor beta chain sequence, with context. Its antigen is currently unknown. Time point specified: after dendritic cell vaccination, including at tumor progression/relapse. This entry belongs to a study of glioma-infiltrating T cells after dendritic cell vaccination. Study outcomes and limitations: Estimated pretreatment TIL content predicted outcome after dendritic cell vaccination.

TCRB CDR3 was amplified from 2 ug genomic DNA or less. Produced via immunoSEQ multiplex PCR; TCRdb's table is partial and in-frame only. This table holds 75,000 to 95,000 clones, approximately 80% found once. This specimen consisted of blood, obtained after dendritic cell vaccination. The origin of this receptor is a human donor with glioblastoma.

CDR3 sequence reads: CASERGDVTYEQYF. The CDR3 DNA sequence: TGTGCCAGCGAGCGGGGGGATGTCACCTACGAGCAGTACTTC. The V and J genes are TRBV2 and TRBJ2-7; 9 nucleotides align to TRBD2. CDR1 is SNHLY, CDR2 FYNNEI, per germline. This CDR3 region has 14 residues. Germline trimming cut 8 bases from V and 2 bases from J; bases unmatched to any gene: 7.